This T cell receptor beta chain originates from a study of blood T cell repertoires in COVID-19. Study information: Sites across the United States, Italy and Spain contributed samples from acute and convalescent COVID-19. The analysed material was cDNA or gDNA that came from T cells, B-cell-depleted T cells, or PBMCs.

The CDR3 runs 14 residues. Germline V gene sequence: CDR1 MDHEN, CDR2 SYDVKM. The V and J ends lost 5 bases and 5 bases, in that order; junction bases with no gene match: 8. Clones were sequenced by immunoSEQ multiplex PCR, and TCRdb holds only the in-frame ones, with some missing. There are about 58,000 clones in the sample; about 79% occur only once, and roughly 5.3% lies in the top ten. The sequenced sample was peripheral blood. The chain combines TRBV28 with TRBJ2-7, with 8 bases that match TRBD1. The clonotype originates from a human donor in a cohort sampled during active COVID-19. CDR3: CASSLDRGRNEQYF. CDR3 coding DNA: TGTGCCAGCAGTCTTGACAGGGGTAGGAACGAGCAGTACTTC.